The rows below give T cell receptor beta chains drawn from one sample of a study of T-cell memory formation after mild COVID-19. One entry per CDR3 protein, called by TCRdb with MiXCR from the 5' RACE reads. The sample records about 150,000 distinct CDR3 sequences, 13% being singletons. The sample taken for sequencing was PBMCs or a T cell subset sorted from them (not recorded which). These receptors were obtained from a young man who had mild COVID-19 (a few samples of this study predate the infection). Cell type and time point are not known. The conserved cysteine and the conserved F or W are not part of the CDR3 here. Clone size, where shown, is once, few, many, or a class for clones that have expanded.

v_call clone_size cdr3_aa
TRBV7-9 . ASSPGQGWGTEAF
TRBV7-2 . ASSFRGGNIQY
TRBV30 few AWSPGFSYEQY
TRBV5-1 few ASLLAGPDTGELF
TRBV20-1 few SAGWTGEGGTEAF
TRBV10-3 . AIPLTSGSSYNEQF
TRBV10-2 . ASSESEGNTIY
TRBV7-3 few ASSSVGVRGGYNEQF
TRBV20-1 . SASGTGEGNTIY
TRBV6-1 few ASSGDRGLQPQH
TRBV12-3/TRBV12-4 . ASIPGQGTGELF
TRBV5-1 few ASSLEPFQETQY
TRBV6-5 many ASSYLGRRGYT
TRBV6-2/TRBV6-3 . ASRGGSRSNQPQH
TRBV15 . ATSSRHLVVDQPQH
TRBV20-1 few SARGTGDSPLH
TRBV23-1 . ASSRYRDRENEKLF
TRBV12-3/TRBV12-4 few ASRPRGGDVSTDTQY
TRBV7-9 . ASSLGAQPQH
TRBV5-1 . ASTLDPSYEQY
TRBV7-2 once ASSSGGDRALSGYGYT
TRBV7-7 . ASSLGPQGPGSTNEQF
TRBV18 many ASSPLNEQY
TRBV20-1 few SAHRGGEYNEQF
TRBV11-2 . ASSLVGSGGDTQY
TRBV5-1 few ASSLGGIDEQF
TRBV5-1 . ASSAAATDTQY
TRBV5-6 few ASSLEPTGAEAF
TRBV11-2 . ASSSYPGTSVSDTQY
TRBV6-5 many ASSRGGTSTDTQY
TRBV11-2 few ASSSRDRGGGQETQY
TRBV7-9 few ASSLDPRVHGYT
TRBV5-1 few ASSFARRDTQY
TRBV4-1 few ASSPPRDRGYEQF
TRBV5-1 few ASSLEANTGELF
TRBV7-2 . ASSYRQGLGANVLT
TRBV4-2 few ASSYREGPYT
TRBV9 . ASSVKAHTDTQY
TRBV6-2/TRBV6-3 . ASADGRANNSPLH